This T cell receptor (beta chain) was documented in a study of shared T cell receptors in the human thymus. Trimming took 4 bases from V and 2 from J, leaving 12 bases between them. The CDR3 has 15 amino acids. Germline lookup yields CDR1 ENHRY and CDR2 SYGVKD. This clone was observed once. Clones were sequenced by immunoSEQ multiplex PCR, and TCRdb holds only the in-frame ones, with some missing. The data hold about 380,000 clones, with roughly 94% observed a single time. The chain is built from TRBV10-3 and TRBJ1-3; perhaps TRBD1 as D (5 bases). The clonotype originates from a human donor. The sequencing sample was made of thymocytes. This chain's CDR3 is CAISGGRGPGNTIYF. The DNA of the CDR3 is TGTGCCATCAGTGGTGGTCGGGGCCCTGGAAACACCATATATTTT.